Shown below are 32 T cell receptor beta chains from a single sample sequenced in a study of cytotoxic CD8 clonotypes in ibrutinib-treated CLL. Sequencing was performed with immunoSEQ multiplex PCR; in TCRdb, only in-frame clones are kept and a portion is missing. The sample contains roughly 220,000 clones, 75% to 80% of which appear only once. The sequencing used PBMCs, collected after 12 months of ibrutinib treatment. These receptors were obtained from a human donor with chronic lymphocytic leukemia.

The V call is TRBV2, the J call TRBJ2-1; maybe TRBD2 (7 bases). This CDR3 comprises 16 residues. Germline loops: CDR1 SNHLY, CDR2 FYNNEI. Trimming removed 2 bases at V and 6 bases at J, with 17 bases between. As DNA, the CDR3 is TGTGCCAGCAGTGAATATGGGGGGGCGCACCGCAATGAGCAGTTCTTC. It codes for CASSEYGGAHRNEQFF.

This chain links TRBV28 with TRBJ1-1, with 8 bases aligning to TRBD1. Looked up from germline, CDR1 is MDHEN and CDR2 is SYDVKM. V was pared by 1 base and J by 3 bases, with 4 bases of the junction left unmatched. The CDR3 is 15 residues long. CDR3 in amino acids: CASSLYGQGHTEAFF. The DNA for the CDR3 is TGTGCCAGCAGTTTATACGGACAGGGCCACACTGAAGCTTTCTTT.

The rearrangement links TRBV14 to TRBJ2-7; 9 positions match TRBD2. CDR1 and CDR2 (germline): SGHDN, FVKESK. The V gene end was trimmed by 0 bases and the J gene end by 5 bases; junction bases not matched to a gene: 8. This CDR3 region has 16 residues. The CDR3, as DNA: TGTGCCAGCAGCCAAGACTGGACTAGCGTGTATAACGAGCAGTACTTC. This sequence encodes CASSQDWTSVYNEQYF.

The rearrangement links TRBV5-1 to TRBJ2-3; possibly TRBD2 for D (5 bases). Germline loops: CDR1 SGHRS, CDR2 YFSETQ. The CDR3 sequence is 17 residues long. The V end lost 0 bases, the J end lost 3 bases, and 17 bases lay between the germline ends. The CDR3 sequence: CASSLDGRGGSTDTQYF. In DNA form, the CDR3 reads TGCGCCAGCAGCTTGGACGGTCGAGGAGGATCTACAGATACGCAGTATTTT. Filled out from reference TRBV5-1 and TRBJ2-3, the complete variable domain reads KAGVTQTPRYLIKTRGQQVTLSCSPISGHRSVSWYQQTPGQGLQFLFEYFSETQRNKGNFPGRFSGRQFSNSRSEMNVSTLELGDSALYLCASSLDGRGGSTDTQYFGPGTRLTVL.

This clone was counted a few times. The genes are TRBV5-1 and TRBJ2-2, with TRBD1 identical over 8 bases. V lost 3 bases and J lost 5; bases outside the gene matches: 9. Germline CDR1 SGHRS, CDR2 YFSETQ. The CDR3 has 16 residues. The CDR3 nucleotides are TGCGCCAGCAGCTCACGACAGGGGATGGGTACCGGGGAGCTGTTTTTT. Translating it yields CASSSRQGMGTGELFF.

CDR3 sequence reads: CASTSGVSYNEQFF. The DNA of the CDR3 is TGTGCCAGCACTAGCGGGGTCTCCTACAATGAGCAGTTCTTC. The rearrangement links TRBV6-5 to TRBJ2-1; 9 bases agree with TRBD2. The germline CDR1 and CDR2 sequences are MNHEY and SVGAGI. Trimming took 7 bases from V and 0 from J; bases not matched to a gene: 1. The CDR3 consists of 14 residues.

The chain has TRBV18 and TRBJ2-7, with D perhaps being TRBD1 or TRBD2 (6 bases each). The V gene lost 4 bases and the J gene lost 5 bases, with 18 bases spanning the gap. Germline CDR1 and CDR2: KGHSH and LQKENI. This CDR3 has 15 amino acids. The CDR3 reads CASSLAARGAHEQYF. DNA for the CDR3: TGTGCCAGCTCACTTGCAGCGAGGGGGGCGCACGAGCAGTACTTC.

V usage is TRBV18 and J usage is TRBJ2-7; unclear D gene. This CDR3 spans 13 amino acids. The V and J ends lost 3 bases and 1 base respectively, with 7 bases between them. The germline gives CDR1 KGHSH, CDR2 LQKENI. CDR3 protein: CASSPLQSYEQYF. CDR3 nucleotide sequence: TGTGCCAGCTCACCCCTCCAATCCTACGAGCAGTACTTC.

J is TRBJ1-2 and V is TRBV28; 9 bases line up with TRBD1. Germline V CDR1 and CDR2: MDHEN, SYDVKM. This CDR3 is built from 16 residues. The V gene end was trimmed by 4 bases and the J gene end by 6 bases; junction bases not matched to a gene: 12. CDR3 sequence (DNA): TGTGCCAGCAGTTGGGGACAGGGCAGGGCTGTGAATGGCTACACCTTC. Amino acids: CASSWGQGRAVNGYTF.

The CDR3 DNA sequence: TGTGCCAGCAGCTTGGCCGCTTTCCGCTACGAGCAGTACTTC. It yields the protein CASSLAAFRYEQYF. The chain has TRBV5-8 and TRBJ2-7, with D unclear. This CDR3 is 14 amino acids long. Germline CDR1 is SGHTS and CDR2 is YDEGEE. The ends were cut back, 0 bases at V and 3 bases at J, with 10 bases in the middle.

This clone has just a few counts. This chain uses TRBV27 with TRBJ1-1, with 10 bases matching TRBD1. J was trimmed by 5 bases and V by 4 bases; bases with no gene match: 1. Germline lookup yields CDR1 MNHEY and CDR2 SMNVEV (reference sequence). CDR3 size: 13 residues. CDR3 region: CASSSGQGTEAFF. The CDR3 DNA reads TGTGCCAGCAGTTCGGGACAGGGGACTGAAGCTTTCTTT.

In regard to this clone: Possible read error: a much larger clone is one base away. V usage is TRBV7-8 and J usage is TRBJ2-1; D ambiguous. The CDR3 runs 15 residues. Germline V gene lookup returns CDR1 SGHVS and CDR2 FQNEAQ. V was cut by 0 bases and J by 6 bases, with 12 bases left in between. The chain's CDR3 is CASSLAARAGNEQFF. The CDR3 DNA follows: TGTGCCAGCAGCTTAGCGGCGAGAGCCGGCAATGAGCAGTTCTTC. Filled out from reference TRBV7-8 and TRBJ2-1, the complete variable domain reads GAGVSQSPRYKVAKRGQDVALRCDPISGHVSLFWYQQALGQGPEFLTYFQNEAQLDKSGLPSDRFFAERPEGSVSTLKIQRTQQEDSAVYLCASSLAARAGNEQFFGPGTRLTVL.

Of note for this clone: The sample holds other DNA sequences that translate to the same CDR3. The rearrangement links TRBV5-1 to TRBJ2-3, with 7 bases lining up with TRBD1. Germline V gene data show CDR1 as SGHRS and CDR2 as YFSETQ. The CDR3 length is 15 residues. The ends lost 0 bases at V and 2 bases at J; junction bases unmatched: 3. The CDR3 is CASSLGDRVTDTQYF. As DNA, the CDR3 is TGCGCCAGCAGCTTGGGAGACAGGGTCACAGATACGCAGTATTTT.

The chain carries TRBV29-1 and TRBJ2-7; D uncertain. Trimming took 7 bases from V and 1 from J, leaving 17 bases between them. Germline CDR1 reads SQVTM; CDR2 reads ANQGSEA. This CDR3 contains 14 residues. This chain's CDR3 is CSALDAPLSYEQYF. For the CDR3, the DNA is TGCAGCGCCCTGGACGCCCCCTTATCCTACGAGCAGTACTTC.

The sample holds a few counts of this clone. The V and J genes are TRBV5-1 and TRBJ2-3; D gene unclear. V was pared by 6 bases and J by 2 bases, with 10 bases between. The CDR3 sequence is 13 residues long. Germline CDR1 reads SGHRS; CDR2 reads YFSETQ. The CDR3 region is CASTDGFTDTQYF. CDR3 bases: TGCGCCAGCACAGACGGGTTCACAGATACGCAGTATTTT.

The chain recombines TRBV4-1 with TRBJ2-7; TRBD2 matches 7 bases. This CDR3 is built from 15 residues. J lost 2 bases, V lost 4 bases, and 8 bases had no gene match. In germline, CDR1 is MGHRA, CDR2 YSYEKL. The CDR3 nucleotides read TGCGCCAGCAGCCCCTCACTAGCGCCAACCTACGAGCAGTACTTC. Translating gives CASSPSLAPTYEQYF.

A few counts support this clone. V gene TRBV18 combines with J gene TRBJ2-6, with 7 bases fitting TRBD1. This CDR3 is 19 amino acids long. V shed 3 bases and J 0 bases; nucleotides not matched to a gene: 11. The germline V gene has CDR1 KGHSH and CDR2 LQKENI. In DNA, the CDR3 is TGTGCCAGCTCACCGCGACAGGGAAATTATCGCTCTGGGGCCAACGTCCTGACTTTC. Protein sequence: CASSPRQGNYRSGANVLTF.

This sequence joins TRBV5-6 and TRBJ2-1; 8 positions agree with TRBD1. From germline, CDR1 is SGHDT and CDR2 YYEEEE. The V and J ends lost 3 bases and 4 bases, in that order; junction bases with no gene match: 6. The CDR3 loop spans 15 amino acids. The CDR3 region has the DNA TGTGCCAGCAGCTGGACAGGGTATGTTTACAATGAGCAGTTCTTC. Its translation is CASSWTGYVYNEQFF.

V gene TRBV2 combines with J gene TRBJ2-5; 8 bases agree with TRBD1. The ends lost 1 base at V and 1 base at J; junction bases unmatched: 2. Germline CDR1 and CDR2: SNHLY and FYNNEI. CDR3 length equals 15 residues. CDR3 sequence (DNA): TGTGCCAGCAGTGAAGGGACAGGGACCCAAGAGACCCAGTACTTC. Amino acids: CASSEGTGTQETQYF.

This chain links TRBV11-2 with TRBJ2-7, with D possibly TRBD1 on 6 matching bases. Per the germline V gene, CDR1 is SGHAT and CDR2 is FQNNGV. Between the trimmed V and J ends, which lost 1 base and 5 bases, there was a span of 15 bases. CDR3 size: 15 residues. The CDR3 loop reads CASSLVPGQIHEQYF. For the CDR3, the DNA is TGTGCCAGCAGCTTAGTACCGGGACAAATCCACGAGCAGTACTTC. Full variable domain (outside the CDR3, taken from reference TRBV11-2 and TRBJ2-7): EAGVAQSPRYKIIEKRQSVAFWCNPISGHATLYWYQQILGQGPKLLIQFQNNGVVDDSQLPKDRFSAERLKGVDSTLKIQPAKLEDSAVYLCASSLVPGQIHEQYFGPGTRLTVT.

J is TRBJ1-3 and V is TRBV5-1, with 7 nucleotides matching TRBD1. Germline loops: CDR1 SGHRS, CDR2 YFSETQ. The V gene end was trimmed by 2 bases and the J gene end by 4 bases; junction bases not matched to a gene: 3. The CDR3 is made up of 14 amino acids. CDR3 residues: CASSFGTVGNTIYF. The DNA for the CDR3 is TGCGCCAGCAGCTTTGGGACAGTAGGAAACACCATATATTTT.

In this sample, this clone turned up a few times. The chain combines TRBV28 with TRBJ1-1; TRBD1 matches at 7 bases. CDR1 and CDR2 (germline): MDHEN, SYDVKM. Trimming removed 6 bases from V and 10 bases from J; junction bases left unmatched: 5. CDR3 size: 11 residues. The CDR3 DNA is TGTGCCAGCAGCCCAGACAGGGCAGCTTTCTTT. Translated: CASSPDRAAFF.

The chain links TRBV7-3 to TRBJ2-3, with 9 bases identical to TRBD1. The CDR3 loop spans 14 amino acids. Trimming removed 6 bases from V and 2 bases from J; junction bases left unmatched: 3. Germline CDR1 SGHTA, CDR2 FQGTGA. The DNA for the CDR3 is TGTGCCAGCAGTGGACAGGGGTCCACAGATACGCAGTATTTT. Protein sequence: CASSGQGSTDTQYF.

V usage is TRBV2 and J usage is TRBJ1-3, with D hard to call. With 4 bases removed from V and 4 bases from J, the gap between germline ends came to 8 bases. The length of the CDR3 is 13 residues. Germline V gene data show CDR1 as SNHLY and CDR2 as FYNNEI. CDR3 amino acids: CASSAQAGNTIYF. The CDR3 nucleotides are TGTGCCAGCAGTGCCCAGGCGGGAAACACCATATATTTT.

The gene calls are TRBV6-5 and TRBJ1-1, with D tentatively TRBD1 (6 bases). CDR3 length: 13 amino acids. Germline CDR1 is MNHEY and CDR2 is SVGAGI. Deletions cut 0 bases from V and 9 bases from J, with 11 bases between. Written as DNA, the CDR3 is TGTGCCAGCAGTTACTCAGGGGGGACCAAAGCTTTCTTT. It yields the protein CASSYSGGTKAFF.

The V gene is TRBV6-1, the J gene TRBJ1-2, with TRBD1 identical over 7 bases. V gave up 4 bases and J gave up 4 bases; unmatched junction bases: 15. The CDR3 contains 17 residues. Germline CDR1 is MNHNS and CDR2 is SASEGT. This chain's CDR3 is CASSGGQPLAIAYGYTF. The CDR3 nucleotides are TGTGCCAGCAGTGGGGGACAGCCGCTTGCCATCGCCTATGGCTACACCTTC.

This chain links TRBV6-5 with TRBJ2-1; 9 positions match TRBD2. Germline values: CDR1 MNHEY, CDR2 SVGAGI. The CDR3 is 15 residues long. V lost 5 bases, J lost 9 bases, and 11 bases stayed unmatched. CDR3 sequence reads: CASSVIAGEEVEQFF. The CDR3 DNA sequence: TGTGCCAGCAGTGTCATAGCGGGAGAGGAAGTTGAGCAGTTCTTC.

The genes are TRBV5-1 and TRBJ2-7; a possible D gene is TRBD2 (6 bases). The CDR3 has 16 residues. Trimming removed 4 bases at V and 0 bases at J, with 17 bases between. From germline, CDR1 is SGHRS and CDR2 YFSETQ. CDR3 protein: CASSVLSGDYSYEQYF. CDR3 in DNA: TGCGCCAGCAGCGTACTCTCGGGAGACTACTCCTACGAGCAGTACTTC.

The chain joins TRBV28 to TRBJ1-5; no definite D call. Germline V gene data show CDR1 as MDHEN and CDR2 as SYDVKM. This CDR3 is built from 12 residues. The germline V and J ends were trimmed by 5 bases and 4 bases, with 6 bases remaining between them. CDR3 in amino acids: CASSLVNQPQHF. CDR3 DNA: TGTGCCAGCAGTCTGGTGAATCAGCCCCAGCATTTT. Together with reference TRBV28 and TRBJ1-5, the CDR3 gives the full variable domain: DVKVTQSSRYLVKRTGEKVFLECVQDMDHENMFWYRQDPGLGLRLIYFSYDVKMKEKGDIPEGYSVSREKKERFSLILESASTNQTSMYLCASSLVNQPQHFGDGTRLSIL.

This clone has just a few counts. The chain is built from TRBV2 and TRBJ2-7; 11 bases line up with TRBD2. The CDR3 is 15 residues long. V lost 7 bases to trimming and J lost 1 base; unmatched junction nucleotides: 6. CDR1 is SNHLY and CDR2 is FYNNEI in the germline V gene. The CDR3 bases are TGTGCCAGCAAGTGGCTAGCGGGGGGTTCCTACGAGCAGTACTTC. This codes for CASKWLAGGSYEQYF.

This clone occurred once. The chain links TRBV2 to TRBJ2-7; D may be TRBD2 (6 bases). V was shortened by 0 bases and J by 7 bases, with 7 bases between the two germline ends. This CDR3 has 12 residues. The V gene's germline CDR1 is SNHLY and CDR2 FYNNEI. The CDR3 DNA reads as TGTGCCAGCAGTGAAGCGGCGGGGGAGCAGTACTTC. It specifies CASSEAAGEQYF.

The chain has TRBV15 and TRBJ2-1; the D gene could be TRBD1 or TRBD2 (5 bases each). The CDR3 totals 13 residues. Germline V lookup: CDR1 LNHNV, CDR2 YYDKDF (reference sequence). The V and J ends lost 5 bases and 7 bases respectively, with 12 bases between them. CDR3 in amino acids: CATSPTGRNEQFF. In nucleotides, the CDR3 is TGTGCCACCAGCCCCACGGGGCGGAATGAGCAGTTCTTC. The entire variable domain, with the rest obtained from reference TRBV15 and TRBJ2-1, is as follows: DAMVIQNPRYQVTQFGKPVTLSCSQTLNHNVMYWYQQKSSQAPKLLFHYYDKDFNNEADTPDNFQSRRPNTSFCFLDIRSPGLGDTAMYLCATSPTGRNEQFFGPGTRLTVL.